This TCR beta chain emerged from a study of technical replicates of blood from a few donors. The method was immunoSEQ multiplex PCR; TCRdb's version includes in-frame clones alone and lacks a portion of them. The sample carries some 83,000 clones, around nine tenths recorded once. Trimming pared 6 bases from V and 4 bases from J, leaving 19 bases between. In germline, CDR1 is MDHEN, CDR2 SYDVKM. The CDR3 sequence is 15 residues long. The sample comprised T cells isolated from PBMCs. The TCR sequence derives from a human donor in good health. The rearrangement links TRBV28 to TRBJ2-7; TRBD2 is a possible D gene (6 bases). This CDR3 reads CASSPRGSGRYEQYF. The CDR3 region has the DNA TGTGCCAGCAGCCCCCGGGGTAGCGGAAGATACGAGCAGTACTTC.